The rows below give T cell receptor beta chains drawn from one sample of a study of cytomegalovirus exposure and HLA in healthy donors. Using immunoSEQ multiplex PCR, the repertoire was profiled, and TCRdb retains in-frame clones only, with some absent. The sample contains 110,000 or so clones, more than 65% of which appear only once. Sequencing used PBMCs. These receptors all come from a woman aged 18 to 35 in good health and CMV-seronegative. The CDR3 runs from the conserved cysteine through the conserved F or W. Each record gives: D gene, CDR3 length, clone size, V gene, J gene, CDR3 protein, CDR3 DNA. D genes are given only for firm matches. The size of a clone is reported for some rows only, either as once, few or many, or as a class for expanded clones.

>TRBD1|12|NA|TRBV29-1|TRBJ1-2
CSAMGTAYGYTF
TGCAGCGCTATGGGGACAGCCTATGGCTACACCTTC
>NA|14|NA|TRBV7-2|TRBJ2-7
CASSLGALTYEQYF
TGTGCCAGCAGCTTAGGGGCTCTAACCTACGAGCAGTACTTC
>NA|15|NA|TRBV6-5|TRBJ2-6
CASSQGLSGANVLTF
TGTGCCAGCAGTCAGGGACTCTCTGGGGCCAACGTCCTGACTTTC
>TRBD1|15|NA|TRBV6-5|TRBJ2-7
CASSYSGQGSNEQYF
TGTGCCAGCAGTTACTCGGGACAGGGGTCCAACGAGCAGTACTTC
>NA|15|NA|TRBV9|TRBJ1-4
CASSVDGLGNEKLFF
TGTGCCAGCAGCGTAGACGGACTCGGTAATGAAAAACTGTTTTTT
>TRBD1|15|few|TRBV15|TRBJ1-5
CATSRSTGDNQPQHF
TGTGCCACCAGCAGGTCCACAGGGGACAATCAGCCCCAGCATTTT
>NA|16|NA|TRBV5-1|TRBJ1-1
CASSLANGDMNTEAFF
TGCGCCAGCAGCTTGGCCAACGGGGACATGAACACTGAAGCTTTCTTT
>NA|13|NA|TRBV5-1|TRBJ2-2
CASGNQGSGELFF
TGCGCCAGTGGTAACCAGGGATCCGGGGAGCTGTTTTTT
>NA|14|once|TRBV5-1|TRBJ2-5
CASRTTGMIETQYF
TGCGCCAGCAGAACCACAGGGATGATTGAGACCCAGTACTTC
>NA|15|few|TRBV6-1|TRBJ2-4
CASTPPTVGRNIQYF
TGTGCCAGTACTCCTCCGACAGTGGGTCGAAACATTCAGTACTTC
>NA|15|NA|TRBV7-2|TRBJ1-1
CASTSRRTLNTEAFF
TGTGCCAGCACCTCTCGTAGGACACTTAACACTGAAGCTTTCTTT
>TRBD1|14|NA|TRBV7-9|TRBJ2-7
CASSPDRDSYEQYF
TGTGCCAGCAGCCCAGACAGGGACTCCTACGAGCAGTACTTC
>TRBD2|15|NA|TRBV5-1|TRBJ2-1
CASSLGSSGNNEQFF
TGCGCCAGCAGCTTGGGGTCTAGCGGGAACAATGAGCAGTTCTTC
>NA|12|few|TRBV7-9|TRBJ2-2
CASSLVSGELFF
TGTGCCAGCAGCTTAGTATCTGGGGAGCTGTTTTTT
>NA|13|NA|TRBV18|TRBJ1-2
CASSPDTDYGYTF
TGTGCCAGCTCACCAGACACGGACTATGGCTACACCTTC
>NA|13|NA|TRBV6-4|TRBJ1-1
CASSVTGSAEAFF
TGTGCCAGCAGTGTCACAGGGTCTGCTGAAGCTTTCTTT
>TRBD2|16|NA|TRBV5-1|TRBJ2-1
CASSPRLAGAHNEQFF
TGCGCCAGCAGCCCGCGACTAGCGGGAGCTCACAATGAGCAGTTCTTC
>NA|13|NA|TRBV29-1|TRBJ2-3
CSVASRFTDTQYF
TGCAGCGTTGCATCCAGGTTCACAGATACGCAGTATTTT
>TRBD2|15|NA|TRBV4-1|TRBJ2-7
CASSVRLAGEYEQYF
TGCGCCAGCAGCGTCCGACTAGCGGGAGAGTACGAGCAGTACTTC
>NA|12|NA|TRBV29-1|TRBJ2-6
CSGGSGANGLTF
TGCAGCGGGGGATCTGGGGCCAACGGCCTGACTTTC
>NA|15|once|TRBV5-4|TRBJ1-2
CASMEYGGASYGYTF
TGTGCCAGCATGGAATACGGGGGGGCAAGCTATGGCTACACCTTC
>TRBD1|14|few|TRBV5-1|TRBJ2-7
CASSPGQGFYEQYF
TGCGCCAGCAGCCCGGGACAGGGATTCTACGAGCAGTACTTC
>TRBD1|15|NA|TRBV7-2|TRBJ1-2
CASSLALGTGDGYTF
TGTGCCAGCAGCTTAGCGCTCGGGACAGGGGATGGCTACACCTTC
>NA|15|NA|TRBV28|TRBJ1-1
CASSLLEGGNTEAFF
TGTGCCAGCAGTTTATTGGAAGGGGGAAACACTGAAGCTTTCTTT
>NA|16|NA|TRBV4-3|TRBJ2-2
CASSLQTSGATGELFF
TGCGCCAGCAGCCTCCAGACGTCAGGGGCAACCGGGGAGCTGTTTTTT
>TRBD2|17|few|TRBV7-9|TRBJ2-2
CASSPTGSGRGTGELFF
TGTGCCAGCAGCCCGACGGGGAGCGGGAGAGGCACCGGGGAGCTGTTTTTT
>TRBD1|12|NA|TRBV29-1|TRBJ1-2
CSAGTGGVGYTF
TGCAGTGCCGGGACAGGGGGCGTGGGCTACACCTTC
>NA|13|once|TRBV7-9|TRBJ1-1
CASSLGATPEAFF
TGTGCCAGCAGCTTAGGGGCCACCCCTGAAGCTTTCTTT
>NA|11|NA|TRBV5-1|TRBJ2-7
CASSLRDCMYF
TGCGCCAGCAGCTTGCGGGACTGCATGTACTTC
>TRBD1|15|NA|TRBV6-6|TRBJ1-2
CASSNPGTGDYGYTF
TGTGCCAGCAGTAACCCCGGGACAGGGGACTATGGCTACACCTTC
>NA|14|NA|TRBV4-1|TRBJ2-2
CASSRSPRTGELFF
TGCGCCAGCAGCCGATCGCCGAGAACCGGGGAGCTGTTTTTT
>TRBD1|15|NA|TRBV28|TRBJ1-2
CASSVGQGAGSGYTF
TGTGCCAGCAGTGTGGGACAGGGGGCTGGGAGTGGCTACACCTTC
>TRBD1|14|NA|TRBV10-2|TRBJ1-4
CASSEQGAGEKLFF
TGCGCCAGCAGTGAGCAGGGGGCAGGGGAAAAACTGTTTTTT
>TRBD2|17|once|TRBV25-1|TRBJ2-3
CASSVTRTSGGTDTQYF
TGTGCCAGCAGTGTAACTCGGACTAGCGGCGGCACAGATACGCAGTATTTT
>TRBD1|15|NA|TRBV27|TRBJ1-2
CASSFSGQGMVGYTF
TGTGCCAGCAGTTTCTCGGGACAGGGTATGGTTGGCTACACCTTC
>NA|16|few|TRBV5-4|TRBJ2-6
CASSDGRLSGANVLTF
TGTGCCAGCAGCGACGGGAGACTGTCTGGGGCCAACGTCCTGACTTTC
>NA|13|NA|TRBV14|TRBJ2-1
CASSGQIYNEQFF
TGTGCCAGCAGCGGACAGATCTACAATGAGCAGTTCTTC
>NA|13|NA|TRBV5-1|TRBJ2-7
CASSFSGSYEQYF
TGCGCCAGCAGCTTTTCAGGGTCCTACGAGCAGTACTTC
>TRBD1|15|NA|TRBV29-1|TRBJ1-1
CSVEGYFYRGTEAFF
TGCAGCGTTGAGGGTTATTTTTACAGGGGCACTGAAGCTTTCTTT
>TRBD2|13|NA|TRBV7-9|TRBJ2-7
CASSLGGSVEQYF
TGTGCCAGCAGCTTAGGCGGGAGTGTCGAGCAGTACTTC
>TRBD1|15|NA|TRBV6-5|TRBJ2-3
CASSRDRARTDTQYF
TGTGCCAGCAGTCGGGACAGGGCCCGCACAGATACGCAGTATTTT
>TRBD1|15|NA|TRBV5-4|TRBJ2-5
CASSSAGGVQETQYF
TGTGCCAGCAGTTCAGCAGGGGGTGTCCAAGAGACCCAGTACTTC
>NA|16|NA|TRBV2|TRBJ1-2
CASSSGGGRANYGYTF
TGTGCCAGCAGTTCGGGAGGGGGAAGGGCAAACTATGGCTACACCTTC
>NA|14|once|TRBV5-6|TRBJ2-7
CASSLKQATYEQYF
TGTGCCAGCAGCTTAAAGCAGGCGACCTACGAGCAGTACTTC
>TRBD2|15|NA|TRBV6-1|TRBJ2-7
CASSERLAGAYEQYF
TGTGCCAGCAGTGAAAGACTAGCGGGAGCTTACGAGCAGTACTTC
>TRBD2|14|NA|TRBV25-1|TRBJ2-7
CASSQAGTPSEQYF
TGTGCCAGCTCCCAAGCGGGGACCCCCAGCGAGCAGTACTTC
>TRBD2|17|NA|TRBV7-2|TRBJ2-1
CASSVGTSGGNYNEQFF
TGTGCCAGCAGCGTAGGGACTAGCGGGGGGAATTACAATGAGCAGTTCTTC